Shown below are 9 T cell receptor beta chains from a single sample sequenced in a study of T cells after yellow fever vaccination. Each CDR3 protein is one row after TCRdb ran MiXCR on the 5' RACE reads. This table has 500,000 to 700,000 distinct CDR3 sequences, about 19% appearing once. This sample comprised PBMCs, obtained 15 days after the yellow fever booster vaccination. Receptor source: a man aged 25 to 40 who received the YFV17D yellow fever vaccine.

The chain employs TRBV29-1 and TRBJ2-1, with 7 bases fitting TRBD2. The V segment lost 7 bases and the J segment 5 bases; nucleotides outside the gene matches: 14. This CDR3 is 15 amino acids long. CDR1 is SQVTM, CDR2 ANQGSEA, per germline. CDR3 in DNA: TGCAGCGCCAGAAGGGGAGGGGCGGGTGACAATGAGCAGTTCTTC. Translated: CSARRGGAGDNEQFF.

The gene calls are TRBV9 and TRBJ2-7, with 10 bases lining up with TRBD2. V shed 2 bases and J 3 bases; nucleotides not matched to a gene: 2. The CDR3 is 14 residues long. Germline values: CDR1 SGDLS, CDR2 YYNGEE. The CDR3 DNA is TGTGCCAGCAGCGTCGGACTAGCGGTCTACGAGCAGTACTTC. Its translation is CASSVGLAVYEQYF.

V usage is TRBV6-1 and J usage is TRBJ2-5; 7 bases map to TRBD2. The junction had 13 bases not matched to a gene; V was cut back by 7 bases and J by 2 bases. The germline CDR1 and CDR2 sequences are MNHNS and SASEGT. CDR3 size: 16 residues. This CDR3 is CASTLSGQREQETQYF. In nucleotides, the CDR3 is TGTGCCAGCACCCTATCGGGCCAGCGGGAACAAGAGACCCAGTACTTC.

The chain is built from TRBV20-1 and TRBJ2-5; the match to TRBD1 covers 8 bases. Per germline, CDR1 DFQATT and CDR2 SNEGSKA (reference sequence). The junction had 2 bases not matched to a gene; V was cut back by 1 base and J by 1 base. The CDR3 consists of 14 residues. The CDR3 spells CSARGQGSQETQYF. CDR3 in DNA: TGCAGTGCTAGAGGACAGGGGTCCCAAGAGACCCAGTACTTC.

The V gene is TRBV27, the J gene TRBJ1-4; D is ambiguous. Germline V gives CDR1 MNHEY, CDR2 SMNVEV (reference sequence). V was trimmed by 3 bases and J by 8 bases, leaving 13 bases between them. The CDR3 runs 14 residues. DNA of the CDR3: TGTGCCAGCAGTTTTTTTGGCAAAGCAGAAAAACTGTTTTTT. This translates into CASSFFGKAEKLFF.

Only a few counts were recorded for this clonotype. The V gene is TRBV20-1, the J gene TRBJ2-5; D unresolved. Deletions cut 7 bases from V and 3 bases from J, with 12 bases between. CDR3 size: 12 residues. Germline values: CDR1 DFQATT, CDR2 SNEGSKA (reference sequence). The CDR3 region is CSVSGQKETQYF. The CDR3 DNA follows: TGCAGTGTATCGGGTCAAAAAGAGACCCAGTACTTC.

CDR3 protein: CASKKTGTSGYNEQFF. Written as DNA, the CDR3 is TGTGCCAGCAAAAAAACCGGGACTAGCGGGTACAATGAGCAGTTCTTC. The J gene is TRBJ2-1, the V gene TRBV6-1, with TRBD2 matching 12 bases. Germline V gives CDR1 MNHNS, CDR2 SASEGT. V lost 7 bases and J lost 4; bases outside the gene matches: 8. There are 16 residues in the CDR3.

This clonotype was counted between two and nine times. The V gene is TRBV5-1, the J gene TRBJ2-2; 11 bases map to TRBD2. The junction had 8 bases not matched to a gene; V was cut back by 7 bases and J by 3 bases. This CDR3 is 16 amino acids long. Germline loops: CDR1 SGHRS, CDR2 YFSETQ. The CDR3 here is CASYPPLAGDTGELFF. Written as DNA, the CDR3 is TGCGCCAGCTACCCCCCACTAGCGGGAGACACCGGGGAGCTGTTTTTT.

This clonotype has only a few counts. This chain joins TRBV10-3 and TRBJ2-7, with D tentatively TRBD2 (6 bases). The CDR3 totals 15 residues. V was cut by 3 bases and J by 9 bases, with 21 bases left in between. Germline V gives CDR1 ENHRY, CDR2 SYGVKD. The DNA of the CDR3 is TGTGCCATCAGTGACCGGGAGATAACCCAAACGGTGCAGTACTTC. It is translated as CAISDREITQTVQYF.